These 17 T cell receptor beta chains share one sample of origin, sequenced in a study of OX40 agonist ivuxolimab in advanced cancers. TCRdb keeps only in-frame clones here, not all; method: immunoSEQ multiplex PCR. The data contain over 150,000 clones, 85% to 95% of them singletons. This specimen consisted of CD4+ or CD8+ T cells sorted from blood, obtained in a trial of the OX40 agonist ivuxolimab. These receptors all come from an adult with an advanced solid tumor such as melanoma, head and neck, liver or kidney cancer.

V gene TRBV19 combines with J gene TRBJ1-1, with D maybe TRBD1 (5 bases). CDR3 length: 14 amino acids. The germline gives CDR1 LNHDA, CDR2 SQIVND (reference sequence). V lost 6 bases and J 0 bases, leaving 11 bases between the germline ends. The DNA of the CDR3 is TGTGCCAGTAGAGGGGCTAGTATGAACACTGAAGCTTTCTTT. Its translation is CASRGASMNTEAFF. The entire variable domain, with the rest obtained from reference TRBV19 and TRBJ1-1, is as follows: DGGITQSPKYLFRKEGQNVTLSCEQNLNHDAMYWYRQDPGQGLRLIYYSQIVNDFQKGDIAEGYSVSREKKESFPLTVTSAQKNPTAFYLCASRGASMNTEAFFGQGTRLTVV.

The CDR3 bases are TGTGCCAGCAGTTACTTGTCACTGGGTCGAAACACCATATATTTT. Protein product: CASSYLSLGRNTIYF. The chain has TRBV6-6 and TRBJ1-3; D is ambiguous. Per the germline V gene, CDR1 is MNHNY and CDR2 is SVGAGI (reference sequence). V lost 1 base to trimming and J lost 5 bases, with 12 bases between them. The CDR3 totals 15 residues.

This chain links TRBV27 with TRBJ1-5; D gene uncertain. Germline V gene sequence: CDR1 MNHEY, CDR2 SMNVEV (reference sequence). V shed 7 bases and J shed 6 bases, with 22 bases lying between them. The CDR3 is 16 amino acids. CDR3 nucleotides: TGTGCCAGCACCCCCCGGGCTCTAGGCCTAGGTCAGCCCCAGCATTTT. Its protein product is CASTPRALGLGQPQHF.

This sequence joins TRBV6-5 and TRBJ2-7; D gene ambiguous. This CDR3 is built from 14 residues. CDR1 and CDR2 (germline): MNHEY, SVGAGI. V was shortened by 6 bases and J by 0 bases, with 12 bases between the two germline ends. As DNA, the CDR3 is TGTGCCAGCAGCCCTAGGCGGAGCTCCTACGAGCAGTACTTC. It specifies CASSPRRSSYEQYF.

The V and J genes are TRBV6-4 and TRBJ2-2; D gene ambiguous. Looked up from germline, CDR1 is MRHNA and CDR2 is SNTAGT. V was clipped by 6 bases and J by 5 bases, with 4 bases between them. The CDR3 spans 11 residues. Here the CDR3 reads CASSPTGELFF. DNA for the CDR3: TGTGCCAGCAGCCCGACCGGGGAGCTGTTTTTT.

J is TRBJ2-7 and V is TRBV4-3, with D possibly being TRBD1 (6 bases). The CDR3 has 13 residues. Deletions cut 0 bases from V and 5 bases from J, with 8 bases between. The germline CDR1 and CDR2 sequences are LGHNA and YSLEER. In nucleotides, the CDR3 is TGCGCCAGCAGCCAAGACAGGGGCCACGAGCAGTACTTC. It translates to CASSQDRGHEQYF.

CDR3 sequence (DNA): TGTGCCAGTAGTATGGCTAGCGGGAGCACAGATACGCAGTATTTT. This codes for CASSMASGSTDTQYF. The chain uses TRBV19 and TRBJ2-3; TRBD2 aligns across 8 bases. The germline V gene has CDR1 LNHDA and CDR2 SQIVND (reference sequence). The CDR3 runs 15 residues. V shed 3 bases and J 0 bases; nucleotides not matched to a gene: 2.

CDR3 DNA: TGTGCCAGTAGTAAGGACGACAGGACCTACGAGCAGTACTTC. It specifies CASSKDDRTYEQYF. This chain uses TRBV19 with TRBJ2-7; perhaps TRBD1 as D (6 bases). V lost 4 bases and J 2 bases, leaving 12 bases between the germline ends. This CDR3 is built from 14 residues. Germline-derived CDR1 and CDR2 are LNHDA and SQIVND (reference sequence).

On this clone itself: Other nucleotide sequences in the sample specify the same CDR3. The V and J genes are TRBV5-1 and TRBJ2-5, with TRBD1 as a possible D gene (5 bases). Trimming left V 2 bases short and J 1 base short, with 6 bases between. The germline V gene has CDR1 SGHRS and CDR2 YFSETQ. The CDR3 contains 13 residues. The DNA for the CDR3 is TGCGCCAGCAGCTTAGACAGCCAAGAGACCCAGTACTTC. It is translated as CASSLDSQETQYF.

The chain carries TRBV11-3 and TRBJ2-7; maybe TRBD1 (6 bases). Trimming took off 1 base at V and 3 bases at J, with 13 bases between the two ends. CDR1 and CDR2 (germline): SGHNT, YENEEA. The CDR3 runs to 15 residues. In DNA, the CDR3 is TGTGCCAGCAGCTTAGGATCTATACAGGGCTACGAGCAGTACTTC. As protein: CASSLGSIQGYEQYF.

This clone showed up just once. The CDR3: CSVGTTKEQFF. Written as DNA, the CDR3 is TGCAGTGTAGGGACAACGAAAGAGCAGTTCTTC. The chain recombines TRBV20-1 with TRBJ2-1; possible D gene TRBD1, 6 bases. The V and J ends lost 7 bases and 10 bases respectively, with 14 bases between them. Germline loops: CDR1 DFQATT, CDR2 SNEGSKA (reference sequence). The CDR3 totals 11 residues.

The V gene is TRBV28, the J gene TRBJ2-3; tentatively, D is TRBD1 (5 bases). The CDR3 runs 14 residues. Germline V lookup: CDR1 MDHEN, CDR2 SYDVKM. Trimming removed 5 bases from V and 4 bases from J, with 13 bases in between. CDR3 bases: TGTGCCAGCAGTAGGATGGGGCCCCCAGATACGCAGTATTTT. Its protein product is CASSRMGPPDTQYF.

Comments on this clone: A read error may produce the germline difference seen at one junction end. V usage is TRBV7-7 and J usage is TRBJ2-5; 8 bases fit TRBD1. This CDR3 has 13 residues. Germline CDR1 and CDR2: SSHAT and FNYEAQ (reference sequence). CDR3 sequence (DNA): TGTGCTAGCAGCCCGACAGGGGTTGAGACCCAGTACTTC. Translation gives CASSPTGVETQYF.

V and J are TRBV12-5 and TRBJ1-5; D is possibly TRBD1 (6 bases). Trimming stripped 3 bases from V and 0 bases from J, with 12 bases between. The CDR3 contains 16 residues. The V gene's germline CDR1 is LGHNT and CDR2 FRNRAP. In DNA, the CDR3 is TGTGCTAGTGGTTTCCCAAGGGGGATTAGCAATCAGCCCCAGCATTTT. Translation gives CASGFPRGISNQPQHF.

A remark on this clone: The sample has other DNA sequences that encode this CDR3 too. The chain links TRBV7-3 to TRBJ2-1; 10 nucleotides agree with TRBD1. V trimming: 4 bases; J trimming: 3 bases; junction bases outside the gene matches: 3. Per germline, CDR1 SGHTA and CDR2 FQGTGA. The CDR3 is made up of 15 amino acids. This CDR3 reads CASSSDRGSYNEQFF. The CDR3 DNA sequence: TGTGCCAGCAGCTCGGACAGGGGGAGCTACAATGAGCAGTTCTTC.

In DNA, the CDR3 is TGTGCCAGCAGCTTATTTCGGACAGGGTTCTATGAGCAGTTCTTC. Residues: CASSLFRTGFYEQFF. The genes are TRBV7-2 and TRBJ2-1; 8 nucleotides align to TRBD1. CDR3 length: 15 amino acids. Trimming at V came to 2 bases and at J to 8 bases, leaving 8 bases not matched to a gene. Germline CDR1 reads SGHTA; CDR2 reads FQGNSA.

The chain couples TRBV5-1 to TRBJ2-3, with 11 bases aligning to TRBD2. This CDR3 comprises 15 residues. Germline loops: CDR1 SGHRS, CDR2 YFSETQ. V was clipped by 4 bases and J by 4 bases; unmatched bases: 5. The CDR3 region is CASSPGLAGADTQYF. DNA of the CDR3: TGCGCCAGCAGCCCCGGACTAGCGGGTGCAGATACGCAGTATTTT.